This TCR beta chain emerged from a study of neoadjuvant anti-PD-1 for oral cavity cancer (dated by TCRdb to about 2021). The study in broad terms: Three to four biweekly doses of nivolumab at 3 mg/kg were mostly administered to patients before curative-intent surgical resection. Patients without progression received a fourth nivolumab dose around day 43 and underwent definitive surgical resection on days 50-56. Patients with complete response, partial response or stable disease by RECIST 1.1 were defined as responders, whereas patients with progression were defined as non-responders. An approximately 34% response rate was observed in the parent correlative cohort, in which around twelve patients were included. The study at large found these results: The TCR analyses had only three patients in each response group, and the authors called for validation in larger cohorts. After neoadjuvant nivolumab, T cell clonality (Gini index) in PBMCs was significantly higher in non-responders than in responders. A higher pretreatment blood Treg/Th17 ratio correlated with both higher pretreatment blood TCRbeta clonality and lower post-treatment tumor TCRbeta clonality.

Sample time point, as interpreted from the label and publication: before neoadjuvant nivolumab. The patients had newly diagnosed stage II-IVA oral cavity squamous cell carcinoma and had not received any prior systemic or radiation treatment. The cohort consisted of patients with HPV-negative, locally advanced oral cavity squamous cell carcinoma. Peripheral blood mononuclear cells were analyzed directly, without maintenance or expansion in culture. Samples were obtained from a longitudinal correlative study of a single-arm phase II trial of neoadjuvant nivolumab in oral cavity squamous cell carcinoma. Subject-matched pre- and post-treatment PBMCs and tumors from three responders and three non-responders underwent genomic DNA-based TCRbeta sequencing. Peripheral blood mononuclear cells were collected once before nivolumab treatment and again after treatment, at the time of surgery. Genomic DNA was isolated from PBMCs using the Maxwell RSC DNA from Cells kit.

PBMC libraries used mostly around 0.5 ug of input genomic DNA for deep sequencing, with six replicates per sample. TCRbeta libraries were prepared with the immunoSEQ hsTCRbeta kit according to the manufacturer's instructions. The finished libraries were brought together in one pool at approximately 3 nM, which was then read using an Illumina NovaSeq 6000 S4 flow cell. Processing in the source paper ran as follows. Raw data preprocessing and quality control were performed with the immunoSEQ Analyzer. The analysis was restricted to productive rearrangements, with each unique CDR3 amino acid sequence defining a clonotype. Repertoire clonality was estimated as the Gini-Simpson index, which was calculated using the R package tcR. Gini indices were compared with Student's t test, and associations with tumor size change were assessed by Pearson correlation. In TCRdb, the immuneACCESS table is reduced to in-frame sequences with V and J assigned. These tables do not hold every clone; where another copy was compared, an unresolved V gene accounts for under half, and the others remain unexplained. V, J and clone size derive from that table, while D and trimming were established from the DNA sequence. The table for this sample lists about 12,000 clones; around 60% of them were counted only once. The leading ten clones occupy around 2% of the sample.

In regard to this clone: Its antigen remains undetermined. Nothing much larger sits one base from this clone, and base qualities are not available.

The starting material was PBMCs, obtained before nivolumab (anti-PD-1) treatment. The TCR comes from a person aged 35-79 years with oral cavity squamous cell carcinoma.

The nucleotide sequence reads as follows: TGTGCCAGCAGCTCCGCGAGGGGTAACACAGATACGCAGTATTTT. It translates to CASSSARGNTDTQYF. This sequence uses TRBV5-6 and TRBJ2-3; the D gene could be TRBD1 or TRBD2, each one agreeing over 5 bases. The germline ends are 13 bases apart after V is trimmed by 3 bases and J by 2 bases. From its cysteine to its phenylalanine, the CDR3 spans 15 amino acids. The CDR3 DNA has 45 bases and is translated from base 1. Taken from the germline V gene, the CDR1 and CDR2 loops are SGHDT and YYEEEE.